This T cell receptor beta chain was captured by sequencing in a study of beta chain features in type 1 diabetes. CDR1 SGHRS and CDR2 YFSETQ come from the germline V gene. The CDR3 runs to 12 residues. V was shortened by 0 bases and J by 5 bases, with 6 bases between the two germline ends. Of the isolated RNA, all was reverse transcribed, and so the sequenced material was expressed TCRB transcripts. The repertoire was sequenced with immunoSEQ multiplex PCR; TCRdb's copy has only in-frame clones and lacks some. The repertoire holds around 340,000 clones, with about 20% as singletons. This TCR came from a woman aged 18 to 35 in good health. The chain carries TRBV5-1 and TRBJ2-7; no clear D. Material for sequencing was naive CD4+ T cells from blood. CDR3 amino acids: CASSLGIDEQYF. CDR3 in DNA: TGCGCCAGCAGCTTGGGTATCGACGAGCAGTACTTC.